This record concerns one TCR beta chain sequence. No antigen is known for it. This entry belongs to a study of cytomegalovirus exposure and HLA in healthy donors. General study findings and limits: Some TCR beta chains (more than 150 of them) were listed as cytomegalovirus-associated. Earlier analysis looked at TCR beta V segments, and most were productive about 87% or about 30% of the time.

The PCR made use of 60 Vbeta and 13 Jbeta primers. TCRdb's copy holds only in-frame clones and misses some; the assay was immunoSEQ multiplex PCR. The table includes some 92,000 clones, more than 65% detected once. This CDR3 is 16 amino acids long. V trimming: 2 bases; J trimming: 4 bases; junction bases outside the gene matches: 9. Per germline, CDR1 SQVTM and CDR2 ANQGSEA. This receptor was identified in a man aged 30-40 years in good health and CMV-seronegative. The chain combines TRBV29-1 with TRBJ1-1, with 11 bases identical to TRBD1. Sequencing was carried out using PBMCs. For the CDR3, the DNA is TGCAGCGTTGAATCCGGGACAGGGGGTTGGGGCACTGAAGCTTTCTTT. This gives the protein CSVESGTGGWGTEAFF.